The T cell receptor beta chain described here comes from a study of blood T cell repertoires in COVID-19. On the study more broadly: Samples of COVID-19 (acute and convalescent) were obtained from the United States, Italy and Spain. T cells, B-cell-depleted T cells, or PBMCs provided the cDNA or gDNA that served as material.

Looked up from germline, CDR1 is LNHDA and CDR2 is SQIVND (reference sequence). Trimming removed 7 bases from V and 0 bases from J, with 12 bases in between. There are 14 residues in the CDR3. The method was immunoSEQ multiplex PCR; TCRdb's version includes in-frame clones alone and lacks a portion of them. Of some 83,000 clones listed, roughly nine tenths are singletons. J is TRBJ1-1 and V is TRBV19; D might be TRBD1 (5 bases). This sequence was found in a man older than 75 in a cohort sampled during active COVID-19. Input material: peripheral blood. Here the CDR3 reads CASNSPGMNTEAFF. In nucleotides, the CDR3 is TGTGCCAGTAATTCGCCAGGGATGAACACTGAAGCTTTCTTT.